Below are 6 T cell receptor beta chains sequenced from a single sample in a study of blood T cells in healthy people across ages. A J-beta primer mix and a sample-barcoded 5' primer were used in a second PCR of about 7 to 12 cycles. TCRdb independently ran MiXCR on the 5' RACE reads; one entry per CDR3 protein. The sample consists of 1.5 million to 2 million distinct CDR3 sequences, approximately 28% of them appearing once. Sequenced sample: blood. The receptor set was obtained from a woman in her 30s in good health.

The chain joins TRBV20-1 to TRBJ2-3; 8 bases map to TRBD2. The CDR3 covers 13 residues. Germline V CDR1 and CDR2: DFQATT, SNEGSKA (reference sequence). V was clipped by 5 bases and J by 2 bases; unmatched bases: 3. The CDR3, as DNA: TGCAGTGCTCTGGGACTAGTCACAGATACGCAGTATTTT. It codes for CSALGLVTDTQYF.

This chain uses TRBV7-2 with TRBJ2-5; 11 bases line up with TRBD1. V lost 3 bases, J lost 10 bases, and 7 bases stayed unmatched. This CDR3 has 14 residues. Germline V lookup: CDR1 SGHTA, CDR2 FQGNSA. CDR3 amino acids: CASSFRDRGADQYF. In DNA, the CDR3 is TGTGCCAGCAGCTTCAGGGACAGGGGGGCAGACCAGTACTTC. Supplemented by reference TRBV7-2 and TRBJ2-5, the full variable domain reads GAGVSQSPSNKVTEKGKDVELRCDPISGHTALYWYRQSLGQGLEFLIYFQGNSAPDKSGLPSDRFSAERTGGSVSTLTIQRTQQEDSAVYLCASSFRDRGADQYFGPGTRLLVL.

This clonotype was recorded at least ten times. The chain has TRBV7-3 and TRBJ1-6; 7 bases are a match to TRBD1. Germline V gene data show CDR1 as SGHTA and CDR2 as FQGTGA. V lost 4 bases and J lost 7; bases outside the gene matches: 1. CDR3 length: 13 residues. The CDR3 is CASSSRGNSPLHF. The CDR3 DNA sequence: TGTGCCAGCAGCTCCAGGGGGAATTCACCCCTCCACTTT.

The chain employs TRBV6-5 and TRBJ2-2, with TRBD1 identical over 7 bases. Germline CDR1 reads MNHEY; CDR2 reads SVGAGI. V gave up 6 bases and J gave up 2 bases; unmatched junction bases: 6. This CDR3 is 15 amino acids long. CDR3 in DNA: TGTGCCAGCAGACAAGACAGGGCAAACACCGGGGAGCTGTTTTTT. Protein sequence: CASRQDRANTGELFF.

Turning to this clonotype: With a much larger clone just one base away, this may be a read error. The V call is TRBV12-3 or TRBV12-4, the J call TRBJ2-1; TRBD1 matches at 7 bases. The CDR3 is made up of 14 amino acids. Trimming removed 7 bases from V and 10 bases from J; junction bases left unmatched: 13. The CDR3 region has the DNA TGTGCCAGCATCCCTCCCGGGACAGATTACGAGCAGTTCTTC. Its translation is CASIPPGTDYEQFF.

In regard to this clonotype: A read error is possible here, since a much larger clone lies one base away. Written as DNA, the CDR3 is TGTGCCAGCAGTTACGGAGGACCCTGCGAGCAGTACTTC. Translating gives CASSYGGPCEQYF. The genes are TRBV6-2 or TRBV6-3 and TRBJ2-7; the D gene is possibly TRBD2 (5 bases). There are 13 residues in the CDR3. Trimming took 2 bases from V and 6 from J, leaving 11 bases between them. Germline V gene lookup returns CDR1 MNHEY and CDR2 SVGEGT.